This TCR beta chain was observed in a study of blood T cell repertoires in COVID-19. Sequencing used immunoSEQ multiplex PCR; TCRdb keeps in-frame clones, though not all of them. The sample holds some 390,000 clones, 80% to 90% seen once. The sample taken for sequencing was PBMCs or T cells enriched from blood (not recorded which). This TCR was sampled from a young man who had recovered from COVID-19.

This chain's CDR3 is CASRGQLEVEKLFF. The DNA of the CDR3 is TGTGCCAGCAGAGGACAGCTCGAGGTGGAAAAACTGTTTTTT. The chain uses TRBV6-5 and TRBJ1-4; D possibly corresponds to TRBD1 (6 bases). Germline CDR1 is MNHEY and CDR2 is SVGAGI. Deletions cut 6 bases from V and 8 bases from J, with 16 bases between. The CDR3 extends over 14 amino acids.